Listed below are T cell receptor beta chains from one sample, sequenced in a study of OX40 agonist ivuxolimab in advanced cancers. Only in-frame clones appear in the TCRdb table, and some are missing; sequencing was by immunoSEQ multiplex PCR. The top ten clones hold less than 1.1% of a sample with under 150,000 clones, about nine tenths of them seen once. Sequenced here: CD4+ or CD8+ T cells sorted from blood, sampled in a trial of the OX40 agonist ivuxolimab. Receptors were obtained from an adult with an advanced solid tumor such as melanoma, head and neck, liver or kidney cancer. Both conserved end residues are part of each CDR3. A D gene is named only where the DNA matches it firmly. Expanded clones are given a class, and other clones once, few, many or no size at all.

cdr3_length,j_call,v_call,d_call,clone_size,cdr3_aa,cdr3_nt
14,TRBJ2-7,TRBV5-8,TRBD1,once,CASSRQGASYEQYF,TGTGCCAGCAGCCGCCAGGGGGCCTCCTACGAGCAGTACTTC
13,TRBJ1-1,TRBV27,NA,NA,CASSFGKNTEAFF,TGTGCCAGCAGTTTCGGCAAGAACACTGAAGCTTTCTTT
16,TRBJ2-5,TRBV5-1,NA,NA,CASSFSPGRFQETQYF,TGCGCCAGCAGCTTTTCCCCGGGACGCTTCCAAGAGACCCAGTACTTC
13,TRBJ2-7,TRBV30,TRBD2,NA,CAWSPGGTFGQYF,TGTGCCTGGAGTCCGGGAGGGACCTTCGGGCAGTACTTC
17,TRBJ1-2,TRBV19,NA,NA,CASSTDTAWPNNYGYTF,TGTGCCAGTAGTACGGACACGGCGTGGCCCAATAACTATGGCTACACCTTC
15,TRBJ2-7,TRBV5-6,NA,NA,CASSLLGLSSYEQYF,TGTGCCAGCAGCTTGTTGGGACTGAGCTCCTACGAGCAGTACTTC
15,TRBJ2-5,TRBV28,TRBD2,NA,CASSFGLAGEETQYF,TGTGCCAGCAGTTTCGGGCTAGCGGGAGAAGAGACCCAGTACTTC
12,TRBJ2-5,TRBV25-1,TRBD2,NA,CASTSGGETQYF,TGTGCCAGCACCTCCGGGGGGGAGACCCAGTACTTC
15,TRBJ2-7,TRBV5-6,TRBD1,NA,CASSPLGQDSYEQYF,TGTGCCAGCAGCCCATTGGGACAGGACTCCTACGAGCAGTACTTC
14,TRBJ2-1,TRBV7-3,NA,NA,CASSLIPGYNEQFF,TGTGCCAGCAGCTTAATCCCCGGATACAATGAGCAGTTCTTC
13,TRBJ2-1,TRBV10-1,TRBD1,NA,CASRAGGTGEQFF,TGCGCCAGCAGGGCAGGGGGTACGGGTGAGCAGTTCTTC
15,TRBJ2-5,TRBV5-6,NA,NA,CASSRTGTAGWTQYF,TGTGCCAGCAGCCGGACCGGGACCGCGGGATGGACCCAGTACTTC
16,TRBJ2-2,TRBV11-3,TRBD1,NA,CASSLDQGANTGELFF,TGTGCCAGCAGCTTAGATCAGGGGGCGAACACCGGGGAGCTGTTTTTT
12,TRBJ2-7,TRBV29-1,NA,NA,CSVSDSSYEQYF,TGCAGCGTTAGCGATTCCTCCTACGAGCAGTACTTC
16,TRBJ2-3,TRBV11-1,TRBD2,NA,CASSLGLAQGGDTQYF,TGTGCCAGCAGCTTAGGACTAGCTCAAGGAGGGGATACGCAGTATTTT
14,TRBJ2-7,TRBV19,TRBD2,NA,CASSATSGPLEQYF,TGTGCCAGTAGTGCGACTAGCGGGCCCCTCGAGCAGTACTTC
16,TRBJ2-1,TRBV27,TRBD2,NA,CASSPGTSGRASEQFF,TGTGCCAGCAGCCCCGGGACTAGCGGGAGGGCCTCTGAGCAGTTCTTC
16,TRBJ1-5,TRBV19,NA,NA,CASSRDHSNGNQPQHF,TGTGCCAGTAGTCGGGACCATTCAAATGGCAATCAGCCCCAGCATTTT
13,TRBJ1-4,TRBV25-1,NA,NA,CASSEYIHEKLFF,TGTGCCAGCAGTGAATATATTCACGAAAAACTGTTTTTT
16,TRBJ2-1,TRBV28,TRBD2,NA,CASSKVNGLAWNEQFF,TGTGCCAGCAGTAAGGTAAACGGACTAGCGTGGAATGAGCAGTTCTTC
15,TRBJ2-3,TRBV4-3,NA,NA,CASSQDTRGTDTQYF,TGCGCCAGCAGCCAAGATACCAGGGGCACAGATACGCAGTATTTT
12,TRBJ2-7,TRBV29-1,TRBD2,NA,CSAGGPSYEQYF,TGCAGCGCGGGGGGACCCTCCTACGAGCAGTACTTC
14,TRBJ2-7,TRBV6-5,NA,NA,CASSYSRQSYEQYF,TGTGCCAGCAGTTACTCGAGACAATCCTACGAGCAGTACTTC
15,TRBJ2-3,TRBV28,TRBD1,NA,CASSPGGLSTDTQYF,TGTGCCAGCTCCCCAGGGGGCTTGAGCACAGATACGCAGTATTTT
15,TRBJ1-5,TRBV27,NA,NA,CASSPSAQEGQPQHF,TGTGCCAGCAGTCCCTCGGCCCAAGAGGGGCAGCCCCAGCATTTT
14,TRBJ1-4,TRBV2,NA,NA,CASRRDRLLEKLFF,TGTGCCAGCAGGCGGGACCGTTTGCTTGAAAAACTGTTTTTT
18,TRBJ1-5,TRBV10-3,TRBD1,NA,CAISDLEGQGQRNQPQHF,TGTGCCATCAGTGACCTTGAAGGACAGGGACAGAGAAATCAGCCCCAGCATTTT
15,TRBJ2-1,TRBV2,TRBD2,once,CASSGVAGGYNEQFF,TGTGCCAGCAGTGGAGTAGCGGGAGGTTACAATGAGCAGTTCTTC
13,TRBJ2-7,TRBV6-6,NA,NA,CASSYRRGGEQYF,TGTGCCAGCAGTTACAGACGGGGTGGAGAGCAGTACTTC
16,TRBJ1-1,TRBV6-6,TRBD1,NA,CASTPPTGTGDTEAFF,TGTGCCAGCACCCCTCCAACCGGAACAGGGGACACTGAAGCTTTCTTT
14,TRBJ2-7,TRBV5-4,NA,NA,CASSPTGSSYEQYF,TGTGCCAGCAGCCCAACAGGGAGCTCCTACGAGCAGTACTTC
16,TRBJ1-2,TRBV7-3,NA,NA,CASSLRPEPGVRGYTF,TGTGCCAGCAGCTTAAGGCCGGAACCAGGGGTGCGTGGCTACACCTTC
14,TRBJ2-7,TRBV10-3,NA,NA,CAISDTDGGHEQYF,TGTGCCATCAGTGACACTGACGGAGGGCACGAGCAGTACTTC
15,TRBJ1-4,TRBV6-6,TRBD1,NA,CASSPTGGVKEKLFF,TGTGCCAGCAGCCCGACAGGGGGCGTAAAGGAAAAACTGTTTTTT
16,TRBJ2-6,TRBV5-6,NA,NA,CASSLGQTSGANVLTF,TGTGCCAGCAGCTTGGGACAGACATCTGGGGCCAACGTCCTGACTTTC
15,TRBJ1-1,TRBV28,NA,NA,CASSASGALNTEAFF,TGTGCCAGCAGTGCCTCAGGGGCCCTGAACACTGAAGCTTTCTTT
14,TRBJ2-1,TRBV9,NA,NA,CASSVGNSYNEQFF,TGTGCCAGCAGCGTAGGGAACTCCTACAATGAGCAGTTCTTC
13,TRBJ1-2,TRBV28,NA,NA,CASSSNSNYGYTF,TGTGCCAGCAGTTCTAACAGTAACTATGGCTACACCTTC
13,TRBJ2-5,TRBV6-5,TRBD2,NA,CASSYSGEETQYF,TGTGCCAGCAGTTACAGCGGGGAAGAGACCCAGTACTTC
13,TRBJ1-1,TRBV19,NA,NA,CASSPPPNTEAFF,TGTGCCAGTAGTCCTCCCCCGAACACTGAAGCTTTCTTT